The sequence of this T cell receptor beta chain was determined in a study of blood T cell repertoires in COVID-19. Looking at the study overall: The United States, Italy and Spain supplied acute and convalescent COVID-19 samples. Nucleic acid was either cDNA or gDNA, and it came from T cells, B-cell-depleted T cells, or PBMCs.

Germline-derived CDR1 and CDR2 are KGHSH and LQKENI. This CDR3 spans 12 amino acids. Between the trimmed V and J ends, which lost 7 bases and 6 bases, there was a span of 13 bases. TCRdb's copy holds only in-frame clones and misses some; the assay was immunoSEQ multiplex PCR. The sample shows approximately 210,000 clones, 80% to 90% of them seen only once. Sequenced input: peripheral blood. The clonotype comes from a man in his forties or fifties with acute or convalescent COVID-19. The chain links TRBV18 to TRBJ2-7; D gene uncertain. DNA of the CDR3: TGTGCCAGCTTAGGTAGCTCTTCCGAGCAGTACTTC. As protein: CASLGSSSEQYF.